The 25 T cell receptor beta chains below all came from one sample that was sequenced in a study of response to subunit inactivated influenza vaccine. TCRdb reprocessed the RT-PCR reads with MiXCR, giving one entry per CDR3 protein. The sample contains over 450,000 distinct CDR3 sequences, 13% of which appear only once. Sequenced here: PBMCs from blood, sampled more than 35 days after vaccination. These receptor sequences come from a man over 45 who received an inactivated influenza vaccine.

This clonotype was counted many times. The chain links TRBV5-1 to TRBJ2-1, with D tentatively TRBD1 or TRBD2 (6 bases each). Trimming took off 1 base at V and 0 bases at J, with 8 bases between the two ends. In germline, CDR1 is SGHRS, CDR2 YFSETQ. This CDR3 comprises 15 residues. The CDR3 is CASSLRGDSYNEQFF. DNA for the CDR3: TGCGCCAGCAGCTTGAGGGGGGACTCCTACAATGAGCAGTTCTTC.

This clonotype was seen many times. The CDR3 sequence is CASSLRGGGNYNEQFF. The CDR3 DNA follows: TGTGCCAGCAGCTTAAGGGGGGGAGGGAACTACAATGAGCAGTTCTTC. V and J are TRBV11-2 and TRBJ2-1; D possibly corresponds to TRBD2 (7 bases). The V gene lost 2 bases and the J gene lost 3 bases, with 14 bases spanning the gap. This CDR3 has 16 amino acids. Germline V gene data show CDR1 as SGHAT and CDR2 as FQNNGV.

This clonotype turned up a few times. The V gene is TRBV7-2, the J gene TRBJ2-2; possible D gene TRBD2, 6 bases. The CDR3 sequence is 14 residues long. Trimming took off 8 bases at V and 1 base at J, with 11 bases between the two ends. In germline, CDR1 is SGHTA, CDR2 FQGNSA. In DNA form, the CDR3 reads TGTGCCAGCGCACTGGGGGGGAACACCGGGGAGCTGTTTTTT. This gives the protein CASALGGNTGELFF.

There are a few counts of this clonotype. The chain combines TRBV14 with TRBJ2-7, with 7 positions matching TRBD1. With V trimmed by 1 base and J by 3 bases, 15 bases remained unmatched. The CDR3 has 18 amino acids. The germline V gene encodes CDR1 SGHDN and CDR2 FVKESK. The CDR3 DNA sequence: TGTGCCAGCAGCCAAGTAAGCCGACAGGGCCAGTTGATCTACGAGCAGTACTTC. This gives the protein CASSQVSRQGQLIYEQYF.

Written as DNA, the CDR3 is TGCACCAGCAGCCAAGCGAGGACTAGCGGAGGGGACTTC. Translated, it gives CTSSQARTSGGDF. The chain is built from TRBV1 and TRBJ2-7; TRBD2, as called in the table, went unchecked against the DNA. TRBV1 is a documented pseudogene. The CDR3 spans 13 residues.

This clonotype was counted between two and nine times. The rearrangement links TRBV12-3 or TRBV12-4 to TRBJ1-4, with D possibly being TRBD1 (6 bases). This CDR3 is built from 15 residues. Trimming pared 7 bases from V and 0 bases from J, leaving 12 bases between. The CDR3 loop reads CASNRDGATNEKLFF. DNA of the CDR3: TGTGCCAGCAACAGGGACGGGGCAACTAATGAAAAACTGTTTTTT.

V gene TRBV27 combines with J gene TRBJ2-1, with TRBD2 matching over 9 bases. The ends lost 6 bases at V and 9 bases at J; junction bases unmatched: 12. The CDR3 totals 15 residues. CDR1 and CDR2 from the germline V gene are MNHEY and SMNVEV (reference sequence). The CDR3 DNA sequence: TGTGCCAGCAGCGCGACCGCTAGCGGGGTATCTGAGCAGTTCTTC. Protein product: CASSATASGVSEQFF.

This clonotype appeared many times. This chain connects TRBV12-3 or TRBV12-4 to TRBJ1-1; D unresolved. The ends were cut back, 7 bases at V and 0 bases at J, with 15 bases in the middle. The CDR3 spans 15 residues. DNA for the CDR3: TGTGCCAGCAACCCCAGCAGGTTCATGAACACTGAAGCTTTCTTT. Its protein is CASNPSRFMNTEAFF.

This clonotype has more than one count but fewer than ten. The rearrangement joins TRBV6-1 to TRBJ2-1; possible D gene TRBD1, 6 bases. This CDR3 contains 15 residues. CDR1 is MNHNS and CDR2 is SASEGT in the germline V gene. V was pared by 6 bases and J by 2 bases, with 14 bases between. The CDR3 loop reads CASSRQVWTYNEQFF. The DNA of the CDR3 is TGTGCCAGCAGCCGACAGGTCTGGACCTACAATGAGCAGTTCTTC.

Only a few counts were recorded for this clonotype. The V and J genes are TRBV6-5 and TRBJ2-6, with D hard to call. V lost 4 bases and J 2 bases, leaving 9 bases between the germline ends. This CDR3 contains 15 residues. Germline values: CDR1 MNHEY, CDR2 SVGAGI. The CDR3 loop reads CASSLLGPGANVLTF. CDR3 bases: TGTGCCAGCAGTTTATTGGGCCCTGGGGCCAACGTCCTGACTTTC.

V and J are TRBV7-9 and TRBJ1-1; D is ambiguous. Germline CDR1 SEHNR, CDR2 FQNEAQ (reference sequence). Trimming took 2 bases from V and 5 from J, leaving 6 bases between them. The CDR3 is made up of 12 amino acids. This chain's CDR3 is CASSLILTEAFF. CDR3 bases: TGTGCCAGCAGCTTAATCCTGACTGAAGCTTTCTTT.

In this sample, this clonotype turned up a few times. The J gene is TRBJ2-1, the V gene TRBV29-1, with 10 nucleotides matching TRBD2. Looked up from germline, CDR1 is SQVTM and CDR2 is ANQGSEA. The CDR3 spans 15 residues. The V and J ends lost 7 bases and 7 bases, in that order; junction bases with no gene match: 13. The DNA of the CDR3 is TGCAGCGCCCCGTCTAGCGGGGGAACTTGGAATGAGCAGTTCTTC. This encodes CSAPSSGGTWNEQFF.

This chain links TRBV7-9 with TRBJ2-7; D perhaps matches TRBD2 (6 bases). V shed 5 bases and J shed 6 bases, with 11 bases lying between them. CDR3 length: 12 residues. Germline V gene data show CDR1 as SEHNR and CDR2 as FQNEAQ (reference sequence). CDR3 sequence reads: CASSRGLGEQYF. The CDR3 DNA reads as TGTGCCAGCAGCCGGGGGTTAGGCGAGCAGTACTTC.

The V and J genes are TRBV7-2 and TRBJ2-7; D remains unclear. V was pared by 0 bases and J by 7 bases, with 10 bases between. The CDR3 runs 13 residues. CDR1 is SGHTA, CDR2 FQGNSA, per germline. Here the CDR3 reads CASSLAMVGEQYF. CDR3 coding DNA: TGTGCCAGCAGCTTAGCCATGGTAGGAGAGCAGTACTTC. Drawing the rest from reference TRBV7-2 and TRBJ2-7, the complete variable domain is GAGVSQSPSNKVTEKGKDVELRCDPISGHTALYWYRQSLGQGLEFLIYFQGNSAPDKSGLPSDRFSAERTGGSVSTLTIQRTQQEDSAVYLCASSLAMVGEQYFGPGTRLTVT.

This clonotype was observed at least ten times. V and J are TRBV20-1 and TRBJ2-7; a possible D gene is TRBD2 (6 bases). The V gene lost 2 bases and the J gene lost 2 bases, with 13 bases spanning the gap. Germline loops: CDR1 DFQATT, CDR2 SNEGSKA (reference sequence). This CDR3 contains 14 residues. The chain's CDR3 is CSARRTTNPYEQYF. For the CDR3, the DNA is TGCAGTGCTAGAAGGACTACCAACCCCTACGAGCAGTACTTC.

The rearrangement uses TRBV6-2 or TRBV6-3 and TRBJ2-1, with 9 nucleotides matching TRBD1. CDR3 size: 21 residues. V lost 8 bases and J lost 0; bases outside the gene matches: 23. Per the germline V gene, CDR1 is MNHEY and CDR2 is SVGEGT. In nucleotides, the CDR3 is TGTGCCAGCTGGGGGGACATCCTGACAGGGGGTGGATCCAGCTCCTACAATGAGCAGTTCTTC. It encodes CASWGDILTGGGSSSYNEQFF.

The V and J genes are TRBV27 and TRBJ1-2, with a possible D match to TRBD1 (5 bases). Germline CDR1 reads MNHEY; CDR2 reads SMNVEV (reference sequence). This CDR3 region has 16 residues. Between the trimmed V and J ends, which lost 6 bases and 2 bases, there was a span of 19 bases. The CDR3 reads CASSPTRREGNYGYTF. CDR3 sequence (DNA): TGTGCCAGCAGCCCTACCCGGAGGGAGGGGAACTATGGCTACACCTTC.

The chain links TRBV24-1 to TRBJ2-3; 8 bases agree with TRBD2. CDR3 length: 16 residues. The germline V gene has CDR1 KGHDR and CDR2 SFDVKD. The V gene end was trimmed by 4 bases and the J gene end by 3 bases; junction bases not matched to a gene: 8. The CDR3 nucleotides are TGTGCCACCAGTGACCCCGGGGGGGGCGGGACAGATACGCAGTATTTT. Translating gives CATSDPGGGGTDTQYF.

This clonotype has a count of ten or more. The J gene is TRBJ1-2, the V gene TRBV12-3 or TRBV12-4, with D perhaps matching TRBD1 (5 bases). This CDR3 is 15 amino acids long. The germline V and J ends were trimmed by 0 bases and 8 bases, with 16 bases remaining between them. The CDR3 spells CASSLAAQGGRGYTF. CDR3 DNA sequence: TGTGCCAGCAGTTTAGCGGCCCAGGGCGGGAGGGGCTACACCTTC.

The chain is built from TRBV30 and TRBJ2-7; the match to TRBD2 covers 12 bases. Germline V gives CDR1 GTSNPN, CDR2 SVGIG (reference sequence). There are 16 residues in the CDR3. V trimming: 2 bases; J trimming: 6 bases; junction bases outside the gene matches: 11. The CDR3 loop is CAWSPETSGRWGEQYF. CDR3 nucleotide sequence: TGTGCCTGGAGTCCGGAGACTAGCGGGAGATGGGGCGAGCAGTACTTC. Using reference TRBV30 and TRBJ2-7 for the parts outside the CDR3, the full variable domain is SQTIHQWPATLVQPVGSPLSLECTVEGTSNPNLYWYRQAAGRGLQLLFYSVGIGQISSEVPQNLSASRPQDRQFILSSKKLLLSDSGFYLCAWSPETSGRWGEQYFGPGTRLTVT.

The J gene is TRBJ1-4, the V gene TRBV2; 8 bases agree with TRBD1. Looked up from germline, CDR1 is SNHLY and CDR2 is FYNNEI. V was clipped by 7 bases and J by 2 bases; unmatched bases: 6. CDR3 length equals 15 residues. CDR3 DNA sequence: TGTGCCAGCAATTCCCAGGGGGCCACTAATGAAAAACTGTTTTTT. This codes for CASNSQGATNEKLFF.

The table lists this clonotype with many counts. An end of the junction differs from the germline gene, which may be a read error. The V gene is TRBV20-1, the J gene TRBJ2-7; the match to TRBD2 covers 14 bases. The germline V gene has CDR1 DFQATT and CDR2 SNEGSKA (reference sequence). This CDR3 is 14 amino acids long. CDR3: CSARGTSGSSEQYF. The CDR3 coding sequence is TGCAGTGCGAGAGGGACTAGCGGGAGTTCCGAGCAGTACTTC.

V gene TRBV9 combines with J gene TRBJ2-7; D may be TRBD2 (5 bases). CDR1 and CDR2 from the germline V gene are SGDLS and YYNGEE. Trimming took 0 bases from V and 4 from J, leaving 14 bases between them. The CDR3 loop spans 15 amino acids. This CDR3 is CASSVEPSSSYEQYF. In DNA form, the CDR3 reads TGTGCCAGCAGCGTAGAACCTAGCTCTTCGTACGAGCAGTACTTC.

The chain couples TRBV5-1 to TRBJ1-1, with a possible D match to TRBD1 (5 bases). V lost 0 bases, J lost 12 bases, and 15 bases lay in between. The CDR3 has 13 amino acids. Germline V gene data show CDR1 as SGHRS and CDR2 as YFSETQ. CDR3 region: CASSLDIVGGTFF. CDR3 coding DNA: TGCGCCAGCAGCTTGGATATAGTGGGGGGAACTTTCTTT.

The chain links TRBV7-9 to TRBJ2-3; TRBD1 aligns across 8 bases. There are 16 residues in the CDR3. Germline lookup yields CDR1 SEHNR and CDR2 FQNEAQ (reference sequence). V gave up 5 bases and J gave up 0 bases; unmatched junction bases: 7. CDR3 DNA sequence: TGTGCCAGCAGCAAATATCAGGGGGCGAGCACAGATACGCAGTATTTT. Amino acids: CASSKYQGASTDTQYF.